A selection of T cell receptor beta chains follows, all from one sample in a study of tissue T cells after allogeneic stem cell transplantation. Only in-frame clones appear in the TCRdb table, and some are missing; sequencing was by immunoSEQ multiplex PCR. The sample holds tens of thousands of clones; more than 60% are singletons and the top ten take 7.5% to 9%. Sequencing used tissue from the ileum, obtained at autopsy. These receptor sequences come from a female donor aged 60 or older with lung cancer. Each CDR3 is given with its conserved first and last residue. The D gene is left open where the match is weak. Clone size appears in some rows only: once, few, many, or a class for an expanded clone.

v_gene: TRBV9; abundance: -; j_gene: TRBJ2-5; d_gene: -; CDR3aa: CASSAPGTINQETQYF; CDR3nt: TGTGCCAGCAGCGCTCCCGGGACCATCAACCAAGAGACCCAGTACTTC
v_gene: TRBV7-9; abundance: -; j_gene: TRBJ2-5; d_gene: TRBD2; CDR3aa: CASSHGTSGVGETQYF; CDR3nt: TGTGCCAGCAGCCACGGGACTAGCGGGGTGGGAGAGACCCAGTACTTC
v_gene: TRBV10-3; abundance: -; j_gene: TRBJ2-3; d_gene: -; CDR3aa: CAISEDFRTDTQYF; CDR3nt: TGTGCCATCAGTGAGGATTTTCGTACAGATACGCAGTATTTT
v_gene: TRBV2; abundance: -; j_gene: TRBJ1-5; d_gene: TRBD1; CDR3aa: CASSKDRVNQPQHF; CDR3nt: TGTGCCAGCTCAAAGGACAGGGTAAATCAGCCCCAGCATTTT
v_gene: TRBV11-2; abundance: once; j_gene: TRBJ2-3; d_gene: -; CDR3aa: CASSPVSGSTDTQYF; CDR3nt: TGTGCCAGCAGCCCCGTTAGCGGTAGCACAGATACGCAGTATTTT
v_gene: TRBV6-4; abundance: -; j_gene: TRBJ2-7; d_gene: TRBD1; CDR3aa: CASRHEGAKTIGQYF; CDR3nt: TGTGCCAGCAGGCACGAGGGGGCTAAAACAATCGGGCAGTACTTC
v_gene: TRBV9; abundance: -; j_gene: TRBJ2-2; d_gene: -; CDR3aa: CASSVEGRTGELFF; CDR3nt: TGTGCCAGCAGCGTTGAGGGACGAACCGGGGAGCTGTTTTTT
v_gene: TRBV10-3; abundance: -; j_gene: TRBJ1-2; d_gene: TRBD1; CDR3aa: CATTPGQVGYGYTF; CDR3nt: TGTGCCACGACCCCCGGACAGGTGGGCTATGGCTACACCTTC
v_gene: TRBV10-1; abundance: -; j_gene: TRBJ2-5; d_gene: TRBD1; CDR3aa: CASSRTGEYQETQYF; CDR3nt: TGCGCCAGCAGTCGGACAGGGGAGTACCAAGAGACCCAGTACTTC
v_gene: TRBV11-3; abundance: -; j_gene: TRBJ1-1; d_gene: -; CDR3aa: CASSLVGGNTEAFF; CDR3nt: TGTGCCAGCAGCTTAGTGGGGGGTAACACTGAAGCTTTCTTT
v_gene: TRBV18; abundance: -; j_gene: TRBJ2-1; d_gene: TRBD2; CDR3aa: CASSSSLAGLSYNEQFF; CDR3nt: TGTGCCAGCTCATCCTCTTTAGCGGGACTATCCTACAATGAGCAGTTCTTC
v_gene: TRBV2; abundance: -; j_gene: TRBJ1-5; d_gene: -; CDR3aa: CASRTRGTLDQPQHF; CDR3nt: TGTGCCAGCAGGACGAGAGGGACTCTCGATCAGCCCCAGCATTTT
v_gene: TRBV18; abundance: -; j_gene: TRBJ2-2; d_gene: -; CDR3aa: CASSPQGRANTGELFF; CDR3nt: TGTGCCAGCTCACCACAGGGACGCGCGAACACCGGGGAGCTGTTTTTT
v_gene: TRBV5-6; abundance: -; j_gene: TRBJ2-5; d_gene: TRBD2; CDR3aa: CASSEGLVEETQYF; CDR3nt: TGTGCCAGCAGCGAGGGACTAGTGGAAGAGACCCAGTACTTC
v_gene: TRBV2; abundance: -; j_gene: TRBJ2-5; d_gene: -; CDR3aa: CASSAGPQETQYF; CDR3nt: TGTGCCAGCAGTGCAGGGCCCCAAGAGACCCAGTACTTC
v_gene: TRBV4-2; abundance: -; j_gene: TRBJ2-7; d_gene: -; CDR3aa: CASSQDQSRTPYEQYF; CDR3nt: TGTGCCAGCAGCCAAGATCAGTCCCGGACTCCCTACGAGCAGTACTTC
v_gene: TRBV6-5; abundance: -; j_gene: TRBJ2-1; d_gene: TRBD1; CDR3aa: CASSTRDRGRNEQFF; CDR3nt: TGTGCCAGCAGTACAAGGGACAGGGGCCGGAATGAGCAGTTCTTC
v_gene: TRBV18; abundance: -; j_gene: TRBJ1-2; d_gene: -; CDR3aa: CASSPPLFSYGYTF; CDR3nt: TGTGCCAGCTCACCACCGTTGTTCAGCTATGGCTACACCTTC
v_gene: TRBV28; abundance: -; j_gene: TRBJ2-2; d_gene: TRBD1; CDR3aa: CASSLARTGGHGELFF; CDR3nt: TGTGCCAGCAGTTTGGCGCGGACAGGGGGCCACGGGGAGCTGTTTTTT
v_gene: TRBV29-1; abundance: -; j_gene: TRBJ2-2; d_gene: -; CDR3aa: CSVARSGELFF; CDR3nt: TGCAGCGTGGCTAGGTCCGGGGAGCTGTTTTTT
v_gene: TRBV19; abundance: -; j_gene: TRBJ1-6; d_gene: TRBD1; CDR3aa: CASSIRDRRDRGPSSYNSPLHF; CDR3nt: TGTGCCAGTAGTATACGGGACCGGAGGGACAGGGGGCCGAGCTCCTATAATTCACCCCTCCACTTT
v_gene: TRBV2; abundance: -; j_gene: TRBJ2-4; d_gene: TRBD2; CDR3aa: CASTGGGNIQYF; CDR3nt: TGTGCCAGCACCGGCGGGGGAAACATTCAGTACTTC
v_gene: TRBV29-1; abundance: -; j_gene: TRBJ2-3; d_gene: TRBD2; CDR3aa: CSGTSGVTDTQYF; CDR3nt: TGCAGCGGGACTAGCGGGGTCACAGATACGCAGTATTTT
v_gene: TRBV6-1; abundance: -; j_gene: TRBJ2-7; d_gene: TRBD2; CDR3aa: CASSEGAGGSTNSYEQYF; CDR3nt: TGTGCCAGCAGTGAGGGGGCGGGGGGCTCCACCAACTCCTACGAGCAGTACTTC
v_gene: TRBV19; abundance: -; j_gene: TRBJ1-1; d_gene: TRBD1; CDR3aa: CASSPGTGPPAFF; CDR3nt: TGTGCCAGTAGTCCCGGGACAGGGCCCCCAGCTTTCTTT
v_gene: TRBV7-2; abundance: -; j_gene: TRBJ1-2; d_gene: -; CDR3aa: CASSPPSTVRANYGYTF; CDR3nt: TGTGCCAGCAGCCCCCCCTCGACCGTAAGAGCTAACTATGGCTACACCTTC
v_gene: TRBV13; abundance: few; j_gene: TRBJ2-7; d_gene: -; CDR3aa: CASSFRGGSYEQYF; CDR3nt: TGTGCCAGCAGCTTCAGGGGGGGGTCCTACGAGCAGTACTTC